This T cell receptor (beta chain) was captured by sequencing in a study of Ad26.COV2.S vaccination and SARS-CoV-2 variants. Overall study results and limits: A substantial breadth of spike-specific CD8+ and CD4+ T cell responses after vaccination has been reported. The TCR breadth and depth analyses may have produced an underestimate of total T cell responses.

This sample's treatment: roughly 18 received Ad26.COV2.S at low or high dose, single or two shots; 5 received placebo; per-sample allocation not given. Day 63 after the first vaccine or placebo injection was the time point for sampling. Boston hosted the donor, who was an adult aged 18-55 years. Vaccination employed an Ad26 vector expressing the Wuhan-strain SARS-CoV-2 spike. On this clone: The antigen remains undetermined.

Germline assignment: CDR1 SGHTA and CDR2 FQGNSA. CDR3 length: 13 residues. Trimming left V 1 base short and J 2 bases short, with 6 bases between. Produced via immunoSEQ multiplex PCR; TCRdb's table is partial and in-frame only. Altogether 300,000 to 350,000 clones are present, roughly 90% being singletons, with the ten largest covering roughly 6%. The chain recombines TRBV7-2 with TRBJ2-7; D ambiguous. The sequences come from peripheral blood, collected in a trial of Ad26.COV2.S vaccine versus placebo. The source of this sequence is a person between 18 and 65 years old who received the Ad26.COV2.S COVID-19 vaccine or a placebo. CDR3 DNA: TGTGCCAGCAGCTTAGACCCCACCTACGAGCAGTACTTC. Protein: CASSLDPTYEQYF. The complete variable domain, with remaining parts taken from reference TRBV7-2 and TRBJ2-7, reads GAGVSQSPSNKVTEKGKDVELRCDPISGHTALYWYRQSLGQGLEFLIYFQGNSAPDKSGLPSDRFSAERTGGSVSTLTIQRTQQEDSAVYLCASSLDPTYEQYFGPGTRLTVT.